The 21 T cell receptor beta chains below were found in one sample sequenced in a study of early T cells in non-severe SARS-CoV-2 infection. TCRdb reanalysed the 5' RACE reads using MiXCR and keeps one entry per CDR3 protein. This table has 75,000 to 80,000 distinct CDR3 sequences, 10% to 12% appearing once. The material sequenced was whole blood, taken at baseline. The receptor source for this set is an adult who was a healthcare worker with PCR-confirmed SARS-CoV-2 infection or an uninfected control (not recorded which).

CDR3 sequence reads: CASSGDRGPDTQYF. In nucleotides, the CDR3 is TGTGCCAGCAGTGGAGACAGGGGGCCAGATACGCAGTATTTT. V gene TRBV2 combines with J gene TRBJ2-3; 10 bases are shared with TRBD1. CDR1 and CDR2 (germline): SNHLY, FYNNEI. The CDR3 has 14 residues. Unmatched junction bases numbered 2, after V lost 4 bases and J lost 4 bases.

In this sample, this clonotype turned up many times. The V gene is TRBV18, the J gene TRBJ1-3; tentatively, D is TRBD1 (5 bases). Germline CDR1 KGHSH, CDR2 LQKENI. V lost 3 bases, J lost 8 bases, and 17 bases lay in between. The CDR3 sequence is 15 residues long. This CDR3 is CASSPPRQGQDTIYF. The CDR3 DNA follows: TGTGCCAGCTCACCTCCCCGGCAGGGCCAAGACACCATATATTTT.

This clonotype was seen ten or more times. The chain combines TRBV20-1 with TRBJ2-1, with D possibly called TRBD1 or TRBD2 (5 bases each). Trimming stripped 1 base from V and 0 bases from J, with 16 bases between. This CDR3 is built from 17 residues. CDR1 DFQATT and CDR2 SNEGSKA come from the germline V gene (reference sequence). The CDR3 DNA sequence: TGCAGTGCTAGAGTTCGGCAGGGAGCCCCCTCCTACAATGAGCAGTTCTTC. It is translated as CSARVRQGAPSYNEQFF.

The sample holds many counts of this clonotype. J is TRBJ2-1 and V is TRBV29-1; TRBD1 or TRBD2 may be the D gene (5 bases each). The germline V and J ends were trimmed by 7 bases and 7 bases, with 17 bases remaining between them. Germline CDR1 is SQVTM and CDR2 is ANQGSEA. This CDR3 has 13 amino acids. CDR3 sequence: CSGYGTASNEQFF. The DNA for the CDR3 is TGCAGCGGTTACGGGACGGCCTCTAATGAGCAGTTCTTC.

This clonotype showed up just a few times. The chain recombines TRBV12-3 or TRBV12-4 with TRBJ2-5; D remains ambiguous. The CDR3 is 14 amino acids. Trimming removed 4 bases at V and 2 bases at J, with 11 bases between. CDR3 protein: CASSWRRAQETQYF. The CDR3 DNA sequence: TGTGCCAGCAGTTGGCGTAGGGCGCAAGAGACCCAGTACTTC.

This clonotype has a handful of counts. This sequence joins TRBV7-2 and TRBJ1-1; 7 nucleotides match TRBD1. Germline loops: CDR1 SGHTA, CDR2 FQGNSA. This CDR3 is 14 amino acids long. The ends lost 7 bases at V and 3 bases at J; junction bases unmatched: 8. The CDR3 sequence is CASNRQGQDTEAFF. The CDR3, as DNA: TGTGCCAGCAATCGACAGGGTCAAGACACTGAAGCTTTCTTT.

Many counts were recorded for this clonotype. J is TRBJ2-3 and V is TRBV15; 7 nucleotides line up with TRBD2. The junction had 7 bases not matched to a gene; V was cut back by 5 bases and J by 2 bases. The CDR3 loop spans 15 amino acids. Germline CDR1 and CDR2: LNHNV and YYDKDF (reference sequence). The CDR3 spells CATSGAGRNTDTQYF. The CDR3 DNA is TGTGCCACCAGCGGAGCGGGACGAAACACAGATACGCAGTATTTT.

This clonotype showed up just a few times. The chain is built from TRBV6-5 and TRBJ1-4, with D uncertain. CDR3 length equals 13 residues. From germline, CDR1 is MNHEY and CDR2 SVGAGI. V gave up 8 bases and J gave up 7 bases, with 14 bases separating them. The CDR3 region is CASGPSGSEKLFF. CDR3 nucleotides: TGTGCCAGCGGTCCATCGGGTAGTGAAAAACTGTTTTTT.

This clonotype was counted many times. The J gene is TRBJ1-1, the V gene TRBV7-2; D is perhaps TRBD1 (5 bases). Trimming left V 9 bases short and J 0 bases short, with 17 bases between. The CDR3 is 15 amino acids. CDR1 SGHTA and CDR2 FQGNSA come from the germline V gene. The CDR3, as DNA: TGTGCCAGTTCTTGGACACTCTTAATGAACACTGAAGCTTTCTTT. Its translation is CASSWTLLMNTEAFF. Combining the CDR3 with reference TRBV7-2 and TRBJ1-1 gives the whole variable domain GAGVSQSPSNKVTEKGKDVELRCDPISGHTALYWYRQSLGQGLEFLIYFQGNSAPDKSGLPSDRFSAERTGGSVSTLTIQRTQQEDSAVYLCASSWTLLMNTEAFFGQGTRLTVV.

This clonotype was counted at least ten times. The chain has TRBV6-1 and TRBJ2-3; 9 bases match TRBD1. The V gene's germline CDR1 is MNHNS and CDR2 SASEGT. The junction had 5 bases not matched to a gene; V was cut back by 7 bases and J by 3 bases. This CDR3 has 14 amino acids. CDR3: CASKQDRGTDTQYF. The CDR3 DNA reads TGTGCCAGCAAACAGGACAGGGGAACAGATACGCAGTATTTT.

This clonotype was observed a handful of times. The rearrangement links TRBV7-9 to TRBJ2-7; D is undetermined. Looked up from germline, CDR1 is SEHNR and CDR2 is FQNEAQ (reference sequence). Trimming left V 5 bases short and J 7 bases short, with 21 bases between. The CDR3 length is 15 residues. The CDR3 DNA follows: TGTGCCAGCAGCACACACCACGAGACTGACGAGGAGCAGTACTTC. Amino acid sequence: CASSTHHETDEEQYF.

This clonotype was detected a few times. The V and J genes are TRBV7-9 and TRBJ1-2; 8 positions match TRBD1. Germline assignment: CDR1 SEHNR and CDR2 FQNEAQ (reference sequence). The CDR3 runs 14 residues. J gave up 8 bases and V 5 bases, and 10 bases lay outside the gene matches. The DNA for the CDR3 is TGTGCCAGCAGCCCCGGACAGGGAGGCCTGGGCTACACCTTC. Amino acids: CASSPGQGGLGYTF.

This clonotype was counted between two and nine times. The chain links TRBV3-1 to TRBJ2-5; TRBD1 agrees at 7 bases. The V gene's germline CDR1 is LGHDT and CDR2 YNNKEL (reference sequence). The CDR3 length is 14 residues. J was trimmed by 6 bases and V by 4 bases; bases with no gene match: 8. CDR3 sequence reads: CASSRRGGFKTQYF. The CDR3 DNA sequence: TGTGCCAGCAGCCGACGAGGGGGCTTCAAGACCCAGTACTTC.

This clonotype was counted between two and nine times. The V and J genes are TRBV29-1 and TRBJ1-2; D call uncertain. The CDR3 contains 12 residues. CDR1 is SQVTM and CDR2 is ANQGSEA in the germline V gene. Deletions cut 7 bases from V and 3 bases from J, with 12 bases between. CDR3 nucleotides: TGCAGCGCTGGTAGTAGGGACTATGGCTACACCTTC. Encoded protein: CSAGSRDYGYTF. Full variable domain (remainder filled in from reference TRBV29-1 and TRBJ1-2): SAVISQKPSRDICQRGTSLTIQCQVDSQVTMMFWYRQQPGQSLTLIATANQGSEATYESGFVIDKFPISRPNLTFSTLTVSNMSPEDSSIYLCSAGSRDYGYTFGSGTRLTVV.

The CDR3 loop reads CASSDASGGIGTQYF. The CDR3 DNA reads as TGTGCCAGCAGTGACGCCAGCGGGGGGATCGGGACGCAGTATTTT. The chain is built from TRBV2 and TRBJ2-3; 9 bases are shared with TRBD2. V shed 3 bases, J shed 9 bases, and the junction held 10 bases outside the gene matches. In germline, CDR1 is SNHLY, CDR2 FYNNEI. This CDR3 contains 15 residues.

This clonotype was recorded a few times. J is TRBJ2-3 and V is TRBV7-3; D uncertain. The CDR3 is 12 amino acids. V lost 1 base to trimming and J lost 6 bases, with 5 bases between them. Germline assignment: CDR1 SGHTA and CDR2 FQGTGA. The CDR3 here is CASSLNGDTQYF. CDR3 in DNA: TGTGCCAGCAGCTTAAATGGGGATACGCAGTATTTT.

Ten or more counts support this clonotype. This chain connects TRBV12-3 or TRBV12-4 to TRBJ1-4, with D possibly TRBD1 on 5 matching bases. V was trimmed by 4 bases and J by 7 bases, leaving 10 bases between them. CDR3 length: 13 amino acids. In DNA form, the CDR3 reads TGTGCCAGCAGTTGGGGGACGGGTGAAAAACTGTTTTTT. Protein: CASSWGTGEKLFF.

This clonotype was counted only a few times. The V gene is TRBV28, the J gene TRBJ1-3, with D perhaps TRBD1 (5 bases). This CDR3 spans 18 amino acids. V lost 1 base and J 1 base, leaving 17 bases between the germline ends. Germline loops: CDR1 MDHEN, CDR2 SYDVKM. The CDR3 coding sequence is TGTGCCAGCAGTTTATTCCCGAACACAGGAGCATCTGGAAACACCATATATTTT. It codes for CASSLFPNTGASGNTIYF.

This clonotype appeared many times. The J gene is TRBJ2-3, the V gene TRBV5-4, with a tentative D call TRBD2 (6 bases). This CDR3 is built from 15 residues. Germline V gene lookup returns CDR1 SGHNT and CDR2 YYREEE (reference sequence). V was clipped by 4 bases and J by 2 bases, with 14 bases between them. Here the CDR3 DNA reads TGTGCCAGCAGCCTGGGTCCGGGGGTCACAGATACGCAGTATTTT. Residues: CASSLGPGVTDTQYF.

There are a few counts of this clonotype. The chain carries TRBV28 and TRBJ2-7; D gene ambiguous. V was pared by 8 bases and J by 3 bases, with 8 bases between. This CDR3 is built from 11 residues. Per germline, CDR1 MDHEN and CDR2 SYDVKM. In DNA form, the CDR3 reads TGTGCCAGCGAAGGAGACTACGAGCAGTACTTC. This gives the protein CASEGDYEQYF.

This clonotype was detected ten times or more. This rearrangement joins TRBV12-3 or TRBV12-4 to TRBJ2-1; possibly TRBD2 for D (5 bases). V lost 1 base and J 6 bases, leaving 7 bases between the germline ends. This CDR3 comprises 13 residues. In nucleotides, the CDR3 is TGTGCCAGCAGTTTAGTAAGCGGCAATGAGCAGTTCTTC. It translates to CASSLVSGNEQFF.